This TCR beta chain was captured in a study of Ad26.COV2.S vaccination and SARS-CoV-2 variants. Study background: Once, or twice with 56 days between doses, Ad26.COV2.S was given intramuscularly. Study findings and constraints: Similar non-spike TCR breadth was seen in vaccine and placebo recipients.

Treatment of the sample: approximately 18 received Ad26.COV2.S at low or high dose, single or two shots; a few received placebo; per-sample allocation not given. The investigators took samples on day 63 after the first vaccine or placebo injection. An Ad26 vector carrying the Wuhan-strain SARS-CoV-2 spike served as the vaccine. Regarding this clone: The antigen remains unidentified.

Assay: immunoSEQ multiplex PCR; the TCRdb copy retains only in-frame clones and omits some. The sample holds approximately 420,000 clones; around 89% are singletons and the top ten take less than 4%. Germline assignment: CDR1 LNHDA and CDR2 SQIVND (reference sequence). This CDR3 is built from 14 residues. V shed 8 bases and J shed 6 bases, with 14 bases lying between them. This TCR derives from a person aged 18-60 years who received the Ad26.COV2.S COVID-19 vaccine or a placebo. The rearrangement uses TRBV19 and TRBJ1-6, with a weak D call TRBD1 (5 bases). This sample comprised peripheral blood, obtained in a trial of Ad26.COV2.S vaccine versus placebo. CDR3 bases: TGTGCCAGTTCCCGGGACGGCATTAATTCACCCCTCCACTTT. Its translation: CASSRDGINSPLHF.